This T cell receptor beta chain was documented in a study of T cell changes during pregnancy in multiple sclerosis. The method was immunoSEQ multiplex PCR; TCRdb's version includes in-frame clones alone and lacks a portion of them. The table includes around 80,000 clones, about 91% detected once. CDR3 length equals 12 residues. CDR1 is PRHDT, CDR2 FYEKMQ, per germline (reference sequence). V lost 5 bases, J lost 3 bases, and 8 bases lay in between. The chain joins TRBV13 to TRBJ2-7, with D possibly being TRBD2 (6 bases). The origin of this receptor is a female donor with multiple sclerosis, enrolled in a pregnancy study. The sample was peripheral blood, taken before pregnancy. DNA for the CDR3: TGTGCCAGCAGCGCCGGGGGCTACGAGCAGTACTTC. Translated: CASSAGGYEQYF.